What follows are 14 T cell receptor beta chains derived from one specimen sequenced in a study of untreated major depressive disorder. Study-level results: Depressed patients' CD4+ T cells carried increased TRBV05-01 (Vbeta 5.1) usage versus control CD4+ T cells.

Profiled with immunoSEQ multiplex PCR; TCRdb holds only in-frame clones, not every one. The sample lists around 13,000 clones, about 90% occurring once. The antigens these receptors bind are not known. The sequencing sample was made of CD4+ T cells from PBMCs. These receptors were taken from a man under 40 with major depressive disorder.

The rearrangement joins TRBV5-1 to TRBJ1-6; perhaps TRBD1 as D (5 bases). V was shortened by 5 bases and J by 6 bases, with 9 bases between the two germline ends. The CDR3 has 13 amino acids. CDR1 and CDR2 (germline): SGHRS, YFSETQ. CDR3 amino acids: CASRGGFNSPLHF. As DNA, the CDR3 is TGCGCCAGCAGGGGGGGGTTTAATTCACCCCTCCACTTT.

This clone turned up a few times. The chain uses TRBV2 and TRBJ1-5, with D unresolved. This CDR3 region has 14 residues. Germline lookup yields CDR1 SNHLY and CDR2 FYNNEI. Trimming took 6 bases from V and 1 from J, leaving 10 bases between them. The CDR3, as DNA: TGTGCCAGCAGACGAGGGTTGAGCAATCAGCCCCAGCATTTT. Translation gives CASRRGLSNQPQHF.

The chain combines TRBV2 with TRBJ1-4; TRBD1 might be the D (5 bases). Germline V gene lookup returns CDR1 SNHLY and CDR2 FYNNEI. Trimming took 11 bases from V and 1 from J, leaving 14 bases between them. The CDR3 runs to 14 residues. CDR3 in amino acids: CASLGGKTNEKLFF. CDR3 bases: TGTGCCTCCTTGGGGGGGAAAACTAATGAAAAACTGTTTTTT.

The chain uses TRBV2 and TRBJ1-5; D ambiguous. V lost 7 bases to trimming and J lost 0 bases, with 7 bases between them. Germline CDR1 reads SNHLY; CDR2 reads FYNNEI. The CDR3 spans 13 residues. CDR3 sequence reads: CASTRTSNQPQHF. The CDR3 region has the DNA TGTGCCAGCACCCGGACTAGCAATCAGCCCCAGCATTTT. The full variable domain, completed using reference TRBV2 and TRBJ1-5, is EPEVTQTPSHQVTQMGQEVILRCVPISNHLYFYWYRQILGQKVEFLVSFYNNEISEKSEIFDDQFSVERPDGSNFTLKIRSTKLEDSAMYFCASTRTSNQPQHFGDGTRLSIL.

This chain joins TRBV6-1 and TRBJ2-3; no definite D call. The CDR3 contains 16 residues. Per germline, CDR1 MNHNS and CDR2 SASEGT. Trimming took 0 bases from V and 0 from J, leaving 10 bases between them. The CDR3 reads CASSEALGRSTDTQYF. The CDR3 region has the DNA TGTGCCAGCAGTGAAGCGCTCGGGCGTAGCACAGATACGCAGTATTTT.

This chain connects TRBV19 to TRBJ1-1; 7 bases line up with TRBD1. The germline V gene has CDR1 LNHDA and CDR2 SQIVND (reference sequence). V trimming: 3 bases; J trimming: 4 bases; junction bases outside the gene matches: 8. The CDR3 extends over 15 amino acids. In DNA form, the CDR3 reads TGTGCCAGTAGTATTCTCCTAACAGGGGTCACTGAAGCTTTCTTT. Translation gives CASSILLTGVTEAFF.

Notes on this clone: A read error may produce the germline difference seen at one junction end. The chain links TRBV9 to TRBJ1-5; a possible D gene is TRBD1 (5 bases). The CDR3 spans 13 residues. Germline V gives CDR1 SGDLS, CDR2 YYNGEE. CDR3 protein: CASGKGRNLPQHF. The CDR3 DNA follows: TGTGCCAGTGGCAAGGGGCGAAATCTGCCCCAGCATTTT.

This clone was observed once. V and J are TRBV7-2 and TRBJ2-3, with D possibly being TRBD2 (6 bases). In germline, CDR1 is SGHTA, CDR2 FQGNSA. The CDR3 contains 13 residues. V was cut by 5 bases and J by 3 bases, with 9 bases left in between. The CDR3 loop is CASSRGLTDTQYF. The CDR3 bases are TGTGCCAGCAGCCGGGGGTTGACAGATACGCAGTATTTT.

The rearrangement uses TRBV7-3 and TRBJ2-1; D perhaps matches TRBD1 (8 bases). The CDR3 covers 14 residues. Looked up from germline, CDR1 is SGHTA and CDR2 is FQGTGA. V gave up 5 bases and J gave up 7 bases, with 15 bases separating them. The CDR3 spells CASSPGQGGNEQFF. For the CDR3, the DNA is TGTGCCAGCAGCCCCGGACAGGGAGGGAATGAGCAGTTCTTC.

This CDR3 reads CASSVAARAGGELFF. In DNA, the CDR3 is TGTGCCAGCAGCGTAGCTGCGAGGGCCGGCGGGGAGCTGTTTTTT. The chain uses TRBV9 and TRBJ2-2; D is possibly TRBD2 (5 bases). Germline assignment: CDR1 SGDLS and CDR2 YYNGEE. Trimming took off 0 bases at V and 7 bases at J, with 13 bases between the two ends. CDR3 length: 15 residues.

The rearrangement links TRBV7-3 to TRBJ1-2; D is unresolved. Germline lookup yields CDR1 SGHTA and CDR2 FQGTGA. The CDR3 covers 13 residues. Trimming stripped 5 bases from V and 7 bases from J, with 14 bases between. The chain's CDR3 is CASSPAPGFGYTF. The CDR3 DNA reads TGTGCCAGCAGCCCTGCCCCGGGCTTTGGCTACACCTTC.

The gene calls are TRBV2 and TRBJ2-7, with D unresolved. The V end was cut by 6 bases, the J end by 4 bases, with 7 bases between. This CDR3 region has 11 residues. Germline lookup yields CDR1 SNHLY and CDR2 FYNNEI. CDR3 sequence: CASSAEYEQYF. The CDR3 DNA is TGTGCCAGCAGCGCTGAATACGAGCAGTACTTC.

The rearrangement links TRBV7-8 to TRBJ2-5; maybe TRBD2 (6 bases). The CDR3 sequence is 14 residues long. Trimming pared 3 bases from V and 7 bases from J, leaving 15 bases between. CDR1 and CDR2 (germline): SGHVS, FQNEAQ. The CDR3 spells CASSLSGTAWTQYF. For the CDR3, the DNA is TGTGCCAGCAGCTTGTCGGGGACTGCGTGGACCCAGTACTTC.

The chain is built from TRBV6-6 and TRBJ1-1, with no clear D. Between the trimmed V and J ends, which lost 7 bases and 3 bases, there was a span of 15 bases. This CDR3 region has 14 residues. Germline V gives CDR1 MNHNY, CDR2 SVGAGI (reference sequence). CDR3 sequence (DNA): TGTGCCAGCATTCGACGGGCCCCTGACACTGAAGCTTTCTTT. This translates into CASIRRAPDTEAFF.